The 29 T cell receptor beta chains given below trace back to one sample, sequenced in a study of OX40 agonist ivuxolimab in advanced cancers. Sequencing was performed with immunoSEQ multiplex PCR; in TCRdb, only in-frame clones are kept and a portion is missing. The profile shows roughly 59,000 clones, 88% of them singletons. Sequencing was performed on CD4+ or CD8+ T cells sorted from blood, taken in a trial of the OX40 agonist ivuxolimab. Receptor source: an adult with an advanced solid tumor such as melanoma, head and neck, liver or kidney cancer.

The chain couples TRBV5-6 to TRBJ2-3; D not resolved. Germline V gene lookup returns CDR1 SGHDT and CDR2 YYEEEE. The CDR3 consists of 15 residues. V lost 0 bases and J lost 1, with 9 bases in between. As DNA, the CDR3 is TGTGCCAGCAGCTTGGGGGTGCTAGGCACAGATACGCAGTATTTT. Translating gives CASSLGVLGTDTQYF. The complete variable domain, with remaining parts taken from reference TRBV5-6 and TRBJ2-3, reads DAGVTQSPTHLIKTRGQQVTLRCSPKSGHDTVSWYQQALGQGPQFIFQYYEEEERQRGNFPDRFSGHQFPNYSSELNVNALLLGDSALYLCASSLGVLGTDTQYFGPGTRLTVL.

The rearrangement uses TRBV7-8 and TRBJ2-1; D is perhaps TRBD1 or TRBD2 (5 bases each). Trimming pared 5 bases from V and 4 bases from J, leaving 15 bases between. CDR3 size: 15 residues. In germline, CDR1 is SGHVS, CDR2 FQNEAQ. The DNA for the CDR3 is TGTGCCAGCAGCCTCAACGGGGCTGAGTACAATGAGCAGTTCTTC. Translating it yields CASSLNGAEYNEQFF.

The CDR3 sequence is CAWPRGAGYGYTF. DNA for the CDR3: TGTGCCTGGCCGCGGGGGGCGGGCTATGGCTACACCTTC. V gene TRBV30 combines with J gene TRBJ1-2; perhaps TRBD1 as D (6 bases). The V end lost 5 bases, the J end lost 4 bases, and 14 bases lay between the germline ends. CDR3 length: 13 amino acids. The germline V gene encodes CDR1 GTSNPN and CDR2 SVGIG (reference sequence).

Only a few counts were recorded for this clone. This chain uses TRBV6-1 with TRBJ1-1; TRBD1 matches at 7 bases. The CDR3 loop spans 13 amino acids. V shed 4 bases and J 6 bases; nucleotides not matched to a gene: 5. Germline loops: CDR1 MNHNS, CDR2 SASEGT. The CDR3 reads CASSATGSSEAFF. The CDR3 coding sequence is TGTGCCAGCAGTGCGACAGGGTCTTCTGAAGCTTTCTTT.

The chain couples TRBV19 to TRBJ1-4; the D gene is possibly TRBD1 (5 bases). Trimming took 1 base from V and 4 from J, leaving 10 bases between them. CDR1 is LNHDA and CDR2 is SQIVND in the germline V gene (reference sequence). The CDR3 length is 15 residues. CDR3 amino acids: CASSIGGTHNEKLFF. CDR3 sequence (DNA): TGTGCCAGTAGTATAGGCGGGACTCATAATGAAAAACTGTTTTTT.

The rearrangement joins TRBV2 to TRBJ2-5, with 10 bases lining up with TRBD2. CDR1 is SNHLY and CDR2 is FYNNEI in the germline V gene. There are 12 residues in the CDR3. After removal of 4 bases from V and 9 bases from J, the junction contained 2 bases not matched to a gene. CDR3 amino acids: CASSATSGPQYF. CDR3 sequence (DNA): TGTGCCAGCAGTGCGACTAGCGGGCCCCAGTACTTC.

The chain is built from TRBV6-6 and TRBJ1-1, with unresolved D. This CDR3 comprises 13 residues. Trimming took 5 bases from V and 4 from J, leaving 11 bases between them. CDR1 MNHNY and CDR2 SVGAGI come from the germline V gene (reference sequence). This CDR3 reads CASSPPGRTEAFF. Written as DNA, the CDR3 is TGTGCCAGCAGTCCGCCCGGCCGCACTGAAGCTTTCTTT.

The chain combines TRBV5-1 with TRBJ2-3; tentative D call: TRBD1 (5 bases). The CDR3 spans 15 residues. Germline loops: CDR1 SGHRS, CDR2 YFSETQ. Trimming left V 0 bases short and J 5 bases short, with 13 bases between. The CDR3 region has the DNA TGCGCCAGCAGCTTGGAGGGGATGCCAGTAGATACGCAGTATTTT. It yields the protein CASSLEGMPVDTQYF.

The CDR3 loop is CASSTPQGEGQPQHF. Here the CDR3 DNA reads TGTGCCAGCAGTACACCCCAGGGGGAGGGTCAGCCCCAGCATTTT. V usage is TRBV6-6 and J usage is TRBJ1-5; 7 nucleotides line up with TRBD1. This CDR3 is 15 amino acids long. J gave up 6 bases and V 5 bases, and 10 bases lay outside the gene matches. Per the germline V gene, CDR1 is MNHNY and CDR2 is SVGAGI (reference sequence).

The CDR3 sequence is CASSWDRRRNEKLFF. CDR3 bases: TGTGCCAGCAGTTGGGACAGGCGGCGGAATGAAAAACTGTTTTTT. This chain joins TRBV6-6 and TRBJ1-4, with 8 nucleotides matching TRBD1. From germline, CDR1 is MNHNY and CDR2 SVGAGI (reference sequence). The junction had 6 bases not matched to a gene; V was cut back by 4 bases and J by 5 bases. The CDR3 extends over 15 amino acids.

This clone appeared once. The chain combines TRBV6-5 with TRBJ2-2; 7 bases map to TRBD1. The J segment lost 5 bases and the V segment lost 6 bases, leaving 9 bases of the junction unmatched. The germline CDR1 and CDR2 sequences are MNHEY and SVGAGI. CDR3 length equals 15 residues. The CDR3 DNA reads TGTGCCAGCAGAACACAAGGGGGCTCTACCGGGGAGCTGTTTTTT. Translating it yields CASRTQGGSTGELFF.

This clone has just a few counts. The CDR3 DNA sequence: TGCGCCAGCAGCGCCCGACAGGGGGATTTAGGTGAGCAGTTCTTC. Encoded protein: CASSARQGDLGEQFF. The rearrangement joins TRBV5-1 to TRBJ2-1; 9 bases map to TRBD1. J lost 9 bases, V lost 4 bases, and 11 bases had no gene match. Looked up from germline, CDR1 is SGHRS and CDR2 is YFSETQ. CDR3 length: 15 residues.

Here the CDR3 reads CSALGGRDSSYNEQFF. The CDR3 bases are TGCAGCGCTTTGGGGGGGCGGGACAGCTCCTACAATGAGCAGTTCTTC. The genes are TRBV29-1 and TRBJ2-7; TRBD1 or TRBD2 may be the D gene (7 bases each). The J call is uncertain, as TRBJ2-1 better fits the DNA end. CDR1 and CDR2 from the germline V gene are SQVTM and ANQGSEA. There are 16 residues in the CDR3.

This clone was counted a single time. This CDR3 is CASSSGGGANVLTF. As DNA, the CDR3 is TGTGCCAGCAGCTCAGGTGGAGGGGCCAACGTCCTGACTTTC. The chain employs TRBV5-6 and TRBJ2-6; D remains ambiguous. V was cut by 3 bases and J by 4 bases, with 8 bases left in between. The CDR3 consists of 14 residues. Germline CDR1 and CDR2: SGHDT and YYEEEE.

The V call is TRBV5-1, the J call TRBJ2-1; D unresolved. The CDR3 loop spans 14 amino acids. Germline CDR1 and CDR2: SGHRS and YFSETQ. Trimming took off 0 bases at V and 7 bases at J, with 11 bases between the two ends. The CDR3 region has the DNA TGCGCCAGCAGCTTGGTATCTGGCGGTAATGAGCAGTTCTTC. This sequence encodes CASSLVSGGNEQFF.

The V and J genes are TRBV5-4 and TRBJ1-2; D is unresolved. The germline V gene encodes CDR1 SGHNT and CDR2 YYREEE (reference sequence). V was shortened by 3 bases and J by 1 base, with 10 bases between the two germline ends. CDR3 length: 14 amino acids. CDR3 sequence reads: CASSSSDYNYGYTF. The CDR3 bases are TGTGCCAGCAGCTCTTCGGACTATAACTATGGCTACACCTTC.

This chain links TRBV19 with TRBJ1-2, with TRBD1 matching 12 bases. The CDR3 runs to 14 residues. Trimming took 7 bases from V and 7 from J; bases not matched to a gene: 7. From germline, CDR1 is LNHDA and CDR2 SQIVND (reference sequence). In nucleotides, the CDR3 is TGTGCCAGTACCCCGGGACAGGGGGCGAGTGGCTACACCTTC. It specifies CASTPGQGASGYTF.

The chain employs TRBV5-1 and TRBJ2-6; no definite D call. The germline CDR1 and CDR2 sequences are SGHRS and YFSETQ. The CDR3 totals 15 residues. V was pared by 0 bases and J by 2 bases, with 6 bases between. The CDR3 DNA sequence: TGCGCCAGCAGCTTGGGGCAGCCTGGGGCCAACGTCCTGACTTTC. It is translated as CASSLGQPGANVLTF.

The chain joins TRBV11-2 to TRBJ2-2; the D gene is possibly TRBD1 (6 bases). The germline V gene has CDR1 SGHAT and CDR2 FQNNGV. This CDR3 has 15 residues. Trimming removed 5 bases at V and 5 bases at J, with 15 bases between. The CDR3 nucleotides are TGTGCCAGCAGCCTAACAGGGCCAGGGACCGGGGAGCTGTTTTTT. Translation: CASSLTGPGTGELFF.

This chain joins TRBV5-6 and TRBJ2-1; D not resolved. Deletions cut 0 bases from V and 3 bases from J, with 1 base between. CDR1 and CDR2 from the germline V gene are SGHDT and YYEEEE. The length of the CDR3 is 12 residues. The CDR3 DNA follows: TGTGCCAGCAGCTTGGTCTACAATGAGCAGTTCTTC. Amino acids: CASSLVYNEQFF. Together with reference TRBV5-6 and TRBJ2-1, the CDR3 gives the full variable domain: DAGVTQSPTHLIKTRGQQVTLRCSPKSGHDTVSWYQQALGQGPQFIFQYYEEEERQRGNFPDRFSGHQFPNYSSELNVNALLLGDSALYLCASSLVYNEQFFGPGTRLTVL.

V usage is TRBV29-1 and J usage is TRBJ1-3; D is uncertain. This CDR3 has 13 amino acids. V was pared by 6 bases and J by 3 bases, with 12 bases between. Germline-derived CDR1 and CDR2 are SQVTM and ANQGSEA. The CDR3: CSVLPAGGNTIYF. The CDR3 DNA follows: TGCAGCGTCCTCCCTGCAGGTGGAAACACCATATATTTT.

In nucleotides, the CDR3 is TGCGCCAGCAGCTCAGGACTAGCGGGGGGCCTGAACAATGAGCAGTTCTTC. Translating gives CASSSGLAGGLNNEQFF. The rearrangement joins TRBV5-1 to TRBJ2-1, with 14 bases matching TRBD2. V shed 3 bases, J shed 5 bases, and the junction held 7 bases outside the gene matches. There are 17 residues in the CDR3. Germline CDR1 and CDR2: SGHRS and YFSETQ.

J is TRBJ2-4 and V is TRBV14; TRBD2 aligns across 9 bases. Germline values: CDR1 SGHDN, CDR2 FVKESK. After removal of 6 bases from V and 6 bases from J, the junction contained 9 bases not matched to a gene. This CDR3 has 15 residues. Written as DNA, the CDR3 is TGTGCCAGCAGTCTAGACCGGACTAGCGTAAACATTCAGTACTTC. This translates into CASSLDRTSVNIQYF.

The V call is TRBV5-6, the J call TRBJ1-1; unclear D gene. V lost 1 base to trimming and J lost 5 bases, with 6 bases between them. This CDR3 contains 12 residues. Germline V gives CDR1 SGHDT, CDR2 YYEEEE. This CDR3 reads CASSLLWTEAFF. The CDR3 DNA sequence: TGTGCCAGCAGCTTGTTGTGGACTGAAGCTTTCTTT.

This clone was counted a single time. This sequence joins TRBV5-1 and TRBJ1-5; D possibly corresponds to TRBD1 (5 bases). The V end lost 6 bases, the J end lost 4 bases, and 17 bases lay between the germline ends. Germline assignment: CDR1 SGHRS and CDR2 YFSETQ. This CDR3 has 15 residues. CDR3 in DNA: TGCGCCAGCACCTTAGATGGGGGGGGGAATCAGCCCCAGCATTTT. Translated: CASTLDGGGNQPQHF.

This chain connects TRBV7-2 to TRBJ2-7; 9 nucleotides line up with TRBD2. Trimming took 4 bases from V and 5 from J; bases not matched to a gene: 9. The CDR3 is made up of 15 amino acids. CDR1 and CDR2 from the germline V gene are SGHTA and FQGNSA. CDR3 in amino acids: CASSWRAGGEHEQYF. The CDR3 DNA sequence: TGTGCCAGCAGCTGGAGGGCGGGAGGGGAGCACGAGCAGTACTTC.

The chain uses TRBV19 and TRBJ2-5; D perhaps matches TRBD2 (5 bases). Trimming pared 7 bases from V and 2 bases from J, leaving 14 bases between. Per germline, CDR1 LNHDA and CDR2 SQIVND (reference sequence). The CDR3 covers 14 residues. The CDR3 protein is CASKDRGRQETQYF. In nucleotides, the CDR3 is TGTGCCAGTAAGGATCGGGGAAGACAAGAGACCCAGTACTTC. The variable domain in full, with the rest retrieved from reference TRBV19 and TRBJ2-5, is DGGITQSPKYLFRKEGQNVTLSCEQNLNHDAMYWYRQDPGQGLRLIYYSQIVNDFQKGDIAEGYSVSREKKESFPLTVTSAQKNPTAFYLCASKDRGRQETQYFGPGTRLLVL.

The rearrangement joins TRBV28 to TRBJ1-4; D remains ambiguous. Trimming stripped 3 bases from V and 8 bases from J, with 16 bases between. Germline V CDR1 and CDR2: MDHEN, SYDVKM. This CDR3 has 15 amino acids. This CDR3 is CASSFLSGGREKLFF. DNA of the CDR3: TGTGCCAGCAGTTTTCTATCCGGAGGCAGGGAAAAACTGTTTTTT.

Written as DNA, the CDR3 is TGTGCCAGCAGTGTCCGGGACAGGGATGGTGATGGCTACACCTTC. Amino acid sequence: CASSVRDRDGDGYTF. J is TRBJ1-2 and V is TRBV6-1; 9 bases match TRBD1. Germline-derived CDR1 and CDR2 are MNHNS and SASEGT. Losses at the gene ends were 4 bases for V and 6 bases for J; bases not matched to a gene: 9. The CDR3 has 15 amino acids.